Following are 2 T cell receptor beta chains from one sample sequenced in a study of T cell clonality in common variable immunodeficiency. The assay was immunoSEQ multiplex PCR, and TCRdb's table has in-frame clones only and misses some. This set yields tens of thousands of clones and no singletons; the top ten hold 3.4%. The sample comprised peripheral blood mononuclear cells. Receptor source: a person aged 18-69 years in good health.

As for this clone: The CDR3 end lies 3 residues beyond the end of the read and is filled in from the germline J gene. This chain joins TRBV7-6 and TRBJ2-2; a possible D gene is TRBD1 (6 bases). CDR3 length equals 15 residues. Germline V gene data show CDR1 as SGHVS and CDR2 as FNYEAQ. Incomplete CDR3 DNA: TGTGCCAGCAGCTCAATCCTTCCAGGGGCCAACGTG. The encoded protein is CASSSILPGANV. The whole CDR3 sequence reads CASSSILPGANVLFF.

In this sample, this clone turned up many times. The read halts 3 residues ahead of the CDR3 end, with the missing end drawn from the germline J gene. V and J are TRBV11-3 and TRBJ2-7; TRBD2 aligns across 7 bases. V lost 1 base to trimming and J lost 5 bases; unmatched junction nucleotides: 5. This CDR3 has 14 amino acids. CDR1 and CDR2 (germline): SGHNT, YENEEA. This chain's CDR3 is CASSLGGLVDEQYF. The CDR3 DNA, read in part, is TGTGCCAGCAGCTTAGGAGGACTAGTTGACGAG.